A selection of T cell receptor beta chains follows, all from one sample in a study of blood T cells in healthy people across ages. MiXCR, applied by TCRdb to the 5' RACE reads, yields one record per CDR3 protein. The data contain more than 800,000 distinct CDR3 sequences, more than 40% of them singletons. Sequences were obtained from blood. These receptors all stem from a woman aged 60-70 years in good health. CDR3s include the opening cysteine and the closing phenylalanine or tryptophan. Each record gives: D gene, V gene, CDR3 protein. The D gene is left open where the match is weak.

D gene: TRBD1
V gene: TRBV20-1
CDR3 protein: CSARGDRGHWETQYF

D gene: .
V gene: TRBV14
CDR3 protein: CASSQRLLNTEAFF

D gene: TRBD2
V gene: TRBV3-1
CDR3 protein: CASSQPGLAGGPSEQFF

D gene: TRBD1
V gene: TRBV24-1
CDR3 protein: CATSDSPDRATSYEQYF

D gene: .
V gene: TRBV10-3
CDR3 protein: CAISESGGATGELFF

D gene: .
V gene: TRBV5-1
CDR3 protein: CASSPGRLEYNEQFF

D gene: TRBD1
V gene: TRBV18
CDR3 protein: CASSPTQQGRTEAFF

D gene: .
V gene: TRBV7-2
CDR3 protein: CASSFYMNTEAFF

D gene: .
V gene: TRBV5-1
CDR3 protein: CASSLGRGEGDTQYFGPGTQYF

D gene: .
V gene: TRBV6-4
CDR3 protein: CASSDSQGLVAQYF

D gene: TRBD1
V gene: TRBV5-1
CDR3 protein: CASSLTGGIHSGANVLTF

D gene: .
V gene: TRBV7-9
CDR3 protein: CASSQSMGIQETQYF

D gene: .
V gene: TRBV29-1
CDR3 protein: CSGEDKGHYGHTF

D gene: TRBD1
V gene: TRBV9
CDR3 protein: CASSVAGTEGIQYF

D gene: .
V gene: TRBV5-7
CDR3 protein: CASSQLSKYMAMGYTF

D gene: TRBD2
V gene: TRBV30
CDR3 protein: CACTSGRADEQYF

D gene: TRBD2
V gene: TRBV5-1
CDR3 protein: CASSRGLADLQETQYF

D gene: TRBD2
V gene: TRBV12-3/TRBV12-4
CDR3 protein: CASSPRWRGGPDTQYF

D gene: .
V gene: TRBV18
CDR3 protein: CASSPAGENQPQHF

D gene: .
V gene: TRBV5-1
CDR3 protein: CASSSTSSYNEQYF

D gene: .
V gene: TRBV20-1
CDR3 protein: CSARAPRRGVPDTQYF

D gene: .
V gene: TRBV5-6
CDR3 protein: CASSSLSPGEAFF

D gene: .
V gene: TRBV20-1
CDR3 protein: CSARDGTRSYNEQFF

D gene: .
V gene: TRBV24-1
CDR3 protein: CATSPLPGHTQYF

D gene: .
V gene: TRBV12-3/TRBV12-4
CDR3 protein: CASRTRNSYEQYF

D gene: .
V gene: TRBV13
CDR3 protein: CASSLPLRSEQFF

D gene: TRBD2
V gene: TRBV7-9
CDR3 protein: CASSLGGLAGASYNKQFF

D gene: .
V gene: TRBV4-1
CDR3 protein: CASSQEPGYGYTF

D gene: TRBD2
V gene: TRBV5-1
CDR3 protein: CASSLGGGRTEQYF

D gene: TRBD2
V gene: TRBV5-1
CDR3 protein: CASSFLEGGRGYEQYF

D gene: .
V gene: TRBV4-1
CDR3 protein: CASSQYGRLTGELFF

D gene: .
V gene: TRBV27
CDR3 protein: CAGSFGAGGPAFF

D gene: .
V gene: TRBV20-1
CDR3 protein: CSARDPGNSYNEQFF

D gene: TRBD2
V gene: TRBV13
CDR3 protein: CACTLAGVRYNEQFF

D gene: TRBD1
V gene: TRBV9
CDR3 protein: CASSAPTGQGAYEQYF

D gene: .
V gene: TRBV9
CDR3 protein: CASSVDPISYEQYF

D gene: .
V gene: TRBV7-2
CDR3 protein: CASSPGVSYNEQYF

D gene: .
V gene: TRBV20-1
CDR3 protein: CSARDLFADSYNEQFF

D gene: .
V gene: TRBV4-1
CDR3 protein: CASSFTGGGVYNEQFF